Presented here are 24 T cell receptor beta chains from one specimen sequenced in a study of cytomegalovirus exposure and HLA in healthy donors. PCR was performed using 60 Vbeta and 13 Jbeta primers. The assay was immunoSEQ multiplex PCR, and TCRdb's table has in-frame clones only and misses some. The sample contains 200,000 to 250,000 clones, 65% to 80% of which appear only once. Sequencing was done on a sample of PBMCs. The receptor set was obtained from a girl aged 2 to 10 in good health and CMV-seronegative.

The table lists this clone with a count of one. The rearrangement joins TRBV10-3 to TRBJ1-4; 9 positions match TRBD1. CDR1 and CDR2 from the germline V gene are ENHRY and SYGVKD. Trimming removed 2 bases from V and 5 bases from J; junction bases left unmatched: 0. CDR3 length equals 14 residues. The CDR3 reads CAISEGQGNEKLFF. For the CDR3, the DNA is TGTGCCATCAGTGAGGGACAGGGGAATGAAAAACTGTTTTTT.

This clone was seen more than once but under ten times. The CDR3 nucleotides read TGTGCCAGTACCCGGACAGGCAATTCACCCCTCCACTTT. Its translation is CASTRTGNSPLHF. The chain uses TRBV6-5 and TRBJ1-6, with TRBD1 matching 7 bases. Germline trimming cut 9 bases from V and 7 bases from J; bases unmatched to any gene: 6. The CDR3 is 13 residues long. CDR1 and CDR2 from the germline V gene are MNHEY and SVGAGI.

V and J are TRBV30 and TRBJ2-1; TRBD2 agrees at 7 bases. The CDR3 is 13 residues long. The germline gives CDR1 GTSNPN, CDR2 SVGIG (reference sequence). V lost 1 base to trimming and J lost 10 bases; unmatched junction nucleotides: 7. CDR3 in amino acids: CAWSAGTTEEQFF. CDR3 coding DNA: TGTGCCTGGAGTGCCGGGACTACCGAGGAGCAGTTCTTC. The full variable domain, with the rest looked up from reference TRBV30 and TRBJ2-1, is SQTIHQWPATLVQPVGSPLSLECTVEGTSNPNLYWYRQAAGRGLQLLFYSVGIGQISSEVPQNLSASRPQDRQFILSSKKLLLSDSGFYLCAWSAGTTEEQFFGPGTRLTVL.

This clone was detected once. J is TRBJ2-2 and V is TRBV5-6; possibly TRBD1 for D (5 bases). From germline, CDR1 is SGHDT and CDR2 YYEEEE. The ends were cut back, 4 bases at V and 4 bases at J, with 17 bases in the middle. The CDR3 covers 16 residues. The CDR3 coding sequence is TGTGCCAGCAGCCCGGACGGCAGGGTGGTCACCGGGGAGCTGTTTTTT. Protein sequence: CASSPDGRVVTGELFF.

This rearrangement joins TRBV5-1 to TRBJ2-7, with 10 bases aligning to TRBD2. The CDR3 is 14 residues long. The junction had 7 bases not matched to a gene; V was cut back by 6 bases and J by 4 bases. From germline, CDR1 is SGHRS and CDR2 YFSETQ. CDR3 in amino acids: CASTKREGPYEQYF. CDR3 nucleotide sequence: TGCGCCAGCACCAAGCGGGAGGGCCCTTACGAGCAGTACTTC.

The genes are TRBV5-1 and TRBJ1-6, with 7 bases matching TRBD1. The CDR3 contains 14 residues. V lost 4 bases and J lost 6; bases outside the gene matches: 4. Germline lookup yields CDR1 SGHRS and CDR2 YFSETQ. Here the CDR3 DNA reads TGCGCCAGCAGCGAAGGACAGGCTAATTCACCCCTCCACTTT. Encoded protein: CASSEGQANSPLHF.

This clone was found once. The chain combines TRBV6-5 with TRBJ1-2; 8 bases match TRBD1. Germline loops: CDR1 MNHEY, CDR2 SVGAGI. The trim removed 0 bases at V and 2 bases at J, leaving 2 bases unmatched. This CDR3 is built from 15 residues. The CDR3 is CASSYSRTGNYGYTF. DNA for the CDR3: TGTGCCAGCAGTTACTCTAGGACAGGGAACTATGGCTACACCTTC.

CDR3 sequence: CASGSGLAGGPDTQYF. CDR3 DNA sequence: TGTGCTAGTGGTTCGGGACTAGCGGGAGGGCCAGATACGCAGTATTTT. This chain links TRBV12-5 with TRBJ2-3, with TRBD2 identical over 16 bases. J was trimmed by 4 bases and V by 4 bases; bases with no gene match: 2. Germline lookup yields CDR1 LGHNT and CDR2 FRNRAP. The CDR3 consists of 16 residues.

V and J are TRBV25-1 and TRBJ2-3; 8 bases fit TRBD2. Germline lookup yields CDR1 MGHDK and CDR2 SYGVNS. Losses at the gene ends were 7 bases for V and 2 bases for J; bases not matched to a gene: 5. This CDR3 is built from 14 residues. CDR3 loop: CASMGLGYTDTQYF. In DNA form, the CDR3 reads TGTGCCAGCATGGGACTAGGCTACACAGATACGCAGTATTTT. Full variable domain (outside the CDR3, taken from reference TRBV25-1 and TRBJ2-3): EADIYQTPRYLVIGTGKKITLECSQTMGHDKMYWYQQDPGMELHLIHYSYGVNSTEKGDLSSESTVSRIRTEHFPLTLESARPSHTSQYLCASMGLGYTDTQYFGPGTRLTVL.

The chain carries TRBV25-1 and TRBJ2-3, with 8 positions matching TRBD2. Germline CDR1 MGHDK, CDR2 SYGVNS. The CDR3 loop spans 17 amino acids. V lost 4 bases, J lost 1 base, and 10 bases stayed unmatched. CDR3 loop: CASSVRMLREGTDTQYF. CDR3 in DNA: TGTGCCAGCAGTGTCAGAATGTTGCGGGAGGGCACAGATACGCAGTATTTT.

J is TRBJ2-5 and V is TRBV7-2, with D possibly matching TRBD2 (5 bases). The germline V and J ends were trimmed by 3 bases and 4 bases, with 12 bases remaining between them. The CDR3 contains 14 residues. The germline gives CDR1 SGHTA, CDR2 FQGNSA. As DNA, the CDR3 is TGTGCCAGCAGCTTTTTGAGGGCCCGAGAGACCCAGTACTTC. This sequence encodes CASSFLRARETQYF.

This sequence joins TRBV27 and TRBJ1-1; 7 bases match TRBD1. Germline V gene data show CDR1 as MNHEY and CDR2 as SMNVEV (reference sequence). The ends lost 10 bases at V and 0 bases at J; junction bases unmatched: 11. The CDR3 covers 15 residues. The CDR3 protein is CATRGGSYMNTEAFF. CDR3 bases: TGTGCCACCAGGGGGGGGAGCTACATGAACACTGAAGCTTTCTTT.

The rearrangement links TRBV10-2 to TRBJ1-2; no reliable D call. The CDR3 is 14 amino acids. In germline, CDR1 is WSHSY, CDR2 SAAADI. V was trimmed by 8 bases and J by 8 bases, leaving 21 bases between them. CDR3 coding DNA: TGCGCCAGCGTGGCTATAGGTAGGGCGGGCGGCTACACCTTC. Translating it yields CASVAIGRAGGYTF.

The rearrangement joins TRBV4-2 to TRBJ2-7, with 8 bases fitting TRBD2. The CDR3 sequence is 16 residues long. Germline V gives CDR1 LGHNA, CDR2 YNFKEQ. Trimming took 0 bases from V and 3 from J; bases not matched to a gene: 7. The CDR3 here is CASSQELRLAGYEQYF. The CDR3 DNA follows: TGTGCCAGCAGCCAAGAGCTGAGGCTAGCGGGCTACGAGCAGTACTTC.

The rearrangement links TRBV11-1 to TRBJ2-1; 13 nucleotides line up with TRBD2. This CDR3 comprises 17 residues. Germline V CDR1 and CDR2: SGHAT, FQDESV (reference sequence). The V gene end was trimmed by 3 bases and the J gene end by 1 base; junction bases not matched to a gene: 3. The CDR3 here is CASSFRTSGRSYNEQFF. The CDR3 DNA follows: TGTGCCAGCAGCTTTAGGACTAGCGGGAGATCCTACAATGAGCAGTTCTTC. The full variable domain, rest sourced from reference TRBV11-1 and TRBJ2-1, is EAEVAQSPRYKITEKSQAVAFWCDPISGHATLYWYRQILGQGPELLVQFQDESVVDDSQLPKDRFSAERLKGVDSTLKIQPAELGDSAMYLCASSFRTSGRSYNEQFFGPGTRLTVL.

This clone was recorded only once. V is TRBV15 and J is TRBJ1-2; D remains unclear. The CDR3 extends over 13 amino acids. Germline-derived CDR1 and CDR2 are LNHNV and YYDKDF (reference sequence). Trimming removed 0 bases at V and 2 bases at J, with 4 bases between. CDR3: CATSRERNYGYTF. CDR3 sequence (DNA): TGTGCCACCAGCAGAGAGCGGAACTATGGCTACACCTTC.

The V gene is TRBV4-1, the J gene TRBJ2-2; 7 bases align to TRBD1. Germline CDR1 and CDR2: MGHRA and YSYEKL. There are 17 residues in the CDR3. The trim removed 3 bases at V and 3 bases at J, leaving 10 bases unmatched. Here the CDR3 reads CASSQEGTAPYTGELFF. The CDR3 region has the DNA TGCGCCAGCAGCCAGGAAGGGACAGCACCCTACACCGGGGAGCTGTTTTTT.

V is TRBV4-2 and J is TRBJ2-7; TRBD2 aligns across 10 bases. The J segment lost 2 bases and the V segment lost 4 bases, leaving 5 bases of the junction unmatched. Germline values: CDR1 LGHNA, CDR2 YNFKEQ. The CDR3 has 15 amino acids. The CDR3 nucleotides are TGTGCCAGCAGCCCCGGGACTAGCGTAGCCTACGAGCAGTACTTC. It yields the protein CASSPGTSVAYEQYF.

The chain combines TRBV5-1 with TRBJ1-1; maybe TRBD1 (6 bases). The CDR3 is 13 amino acids. Trimming took off 2 bases at V and 8 bases at J, with 13 bases between the two ends. Germline CDR1 is SGHRS and CDR2 is YFSETQ. The CDR3 DNA sequence: TGCGCCAGCAGCTTCAAGCCCGGGACAGAAGCTTTCTTT. Encoded protein: CASSFKPGTEAFF.

The rearrangement joins TRBV21-1 to TRBJ1-4; the D call TRBD1 from the table was never checked on the DNA. TRBV21-1 counts as a pseudogene. CDR3 length: 19 residues. As DNA, the CDR3 is TGTGCCAGCAGCAAAGCGCTCTGGGGCCGATCCTTGTCTAATGAAAAACTGTTTTTT. It yields the protein CASSKALWGRSLSNEKLFF.

The chain employs TRBV19 and TRBJ1-4, with a weak D call TRBD1 (5 bases). Trimming took off 10 bases at V and 6 bases at J, with 18 bases between the two ends. Per the germline V gene, CDR1 is LNHDA and CDR2 is SQIVND (reference sequence). This CDR3 contains 14 residues. CDR3 loop: CATTPGTSYEKLFF. The CDR3 DNA reads as TGTGCCACCACCCCCGGGACTTCTTATGAAAAACTGTTTTTT.

The CDR3 DNA follows: TGTGCCAGCAGCCATCTTGGGAGGGGGAATGACAATGAGCAGTTCTTC. This sequence encodes CASSHLGRGNDNEQFF. This chain uses TRBV14 with TRBJ2-1; weak D call: TRBD2 (7 bases). V lost 3 bases and J 5 bases, leaving 17 bases between the germline ends. CDR3 length: 16 residues. CDR1 is SGHDN, CDR2 FVKESK, per germline.

The chain uses TRBV7-3 and TRBJ2-1; tentatively, D is TRBD1 (6 bases). CDR3 length equals 15 residues. In germline, CDR1 is SGHTA, CDR2 FQGTGA. Deletions cut 1 base from V and 2 bases from J, with 9 bases between. This CDR3 is CASSLNEGAYNEQFF. The CDR3 DNA follows: TGTGCCAGCAGCTTAAATGAGGGGGCCTACAATGAGCAGTTCTTC.

This clone has more than one count but fewer than ten. The CDR3 here is CASSQGQGEKLFF. CDR3 nucleotides: TGTGCCAGCAGCCAAGGACAGGGCGAGAAACTGTTTTTT. J is TRBJ1-4 and V is TRBV4-2; TRBD1 aligns across 7 bases. This CDR3 has 13 amino acids. CDR1 LGHNA and CDR2 YNFKEQ come from the germline V gene. V was clipped by 1 base and J by 11 bases; unmatched bases: 4.